The 7 T cell receptor beta chains below come from one sample, sequenced in a study of T-cell memory formation after mild COVID-19. TCRdb re-analysed the 5' RACE reads in MiXCR, keeping a single row per CDR3 protein. The sample contains roughly 170,000 distinct CDR3 sequences, 15% to 20% of which appear only once. Sequencing input: PBMCs or a T cell subset sorted from them (not recorded which). Every receptor here comes from a man younger than 35 who had mild COVID-19 (a few samples of this study predate the infection). Cell type and time point are not known.

CDR3 region: CASRSGAQETQYF. CDR3 DNA: TGCGCCAGCAGATCAGGGGCCCAAGAGACCCAGTACTTC. The chain employs TRBV5-1 and TRBJ2-5; tentatively, D is TRBD1 (6 bases). Trimming took 5 bases from V and 1 from J, leaving 9 bases between them. Germline CDR1 SGHRS, CDR2 YFSETQ. This CDR3 spans 13 amino acids.

This chain joins TRBV6-2 or TRBV6-3 and TRBJ1-2; D ambiguous. Trimming pared 7 bases from V and 5 bases from J, leaving 14 bases between. The CDR3 covers 13 residues. CDR1 is MNHEY, CDR2 SVGEGT, per germline. The CDR3 bases are TGTGCCAGCAAAACTGGGTACCGGTATGGCTACACCTTC. As protein: CASKTGYRYGYTF.

The chain employs TRBV7-2 and TRBJ1-3; D is unresolved. This CDR3 spans 15 amino acids. Germline V gives CDR1 SGHTA, CDR2 FQGNSA. V lost 3 bases to trimming and J lost 4 bases, with 13 bases between them. The CDR3 nucleotides are TGTGCCAGCAGCTTGTATCCCGAAATCGGAAACACCATATATTTT. It specifies CASSLYPEIGNTIYF.

The J gene is TRBJ2-5, the V gene TRBV2; possible D gene TRBD1, 6 bases. The CDR3 totals 14 residues. Germline assignment: CDR1 SNHLY and CDR2 FYNNEI. Trimming removed 4 bases from V and 4 bases from J, with 13 bases in between. CDR3 sequence (DNA): TGTGCCAGCAGTGTAGGTCAGGGGCGAGAGACCCAGTACTTC. Its protein is CASSVGQGRETQYF.

The chain joins TRBV12-3 or TRBV12-4 to TRBJ2-7; 8 positions agree with TRBD1. Trimming cost V 6 bases and J 1 base; bases outside gene matches: 5. The CDR3 length is 14 residues. CDR3 protein: CASRLRTGSYEQYF. CDR3 sequence (DNA): TGTGCCAGCAGACTTAGGACAGGGTCCTACGAGCAGTACTTC.

This clonotype was observed at least ten times. The gene calls are TRBV6-5 and TRBJ2-3, with a weak D call TRBD1 (6 bases). Trimming took off 8 bases at V and 3 bases at J, with 9 bases between the two ends. Germline CDR1 MNHEY, CDR2 SVGAGI. The CDR3 is 12 amino acids. Written as DNA, the CDR3 is TGTGCCAGCGGGGGCTCTACAGATACGCAGTATTTT. This sequence encodes CASGGSTDTQYF.

This clonotype was seen many times. The CDR3 here is CASASGTWFQQSTEAFF. The CDR3 region has the DNA TGTGCCAGTGCTTCCGGGACGTGGTTTCAACAAAGCACTGAAGCTTTCTTT. V gene TRBV12-3 or TRBV12-4 combines with J gene TRBJ1-1; D is possibly TRBD1 (5 bases). V was clipped by 9 bases and J by 4 bases, with 27 bases between them. This CDR3 contains 17 residues.